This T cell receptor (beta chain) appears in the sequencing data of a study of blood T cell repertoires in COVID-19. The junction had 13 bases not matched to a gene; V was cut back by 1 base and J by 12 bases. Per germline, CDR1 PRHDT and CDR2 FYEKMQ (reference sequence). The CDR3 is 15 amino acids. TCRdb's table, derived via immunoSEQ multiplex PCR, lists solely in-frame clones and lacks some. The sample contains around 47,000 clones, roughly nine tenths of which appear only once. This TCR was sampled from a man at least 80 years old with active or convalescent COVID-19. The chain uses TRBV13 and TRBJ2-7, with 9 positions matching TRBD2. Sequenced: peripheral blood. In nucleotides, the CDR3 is TGTGCCAGCAGCTTAGTTCGGACTAGCGATTCGGGGCGGTACTTC. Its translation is CASSLVRTSDSGRYF.